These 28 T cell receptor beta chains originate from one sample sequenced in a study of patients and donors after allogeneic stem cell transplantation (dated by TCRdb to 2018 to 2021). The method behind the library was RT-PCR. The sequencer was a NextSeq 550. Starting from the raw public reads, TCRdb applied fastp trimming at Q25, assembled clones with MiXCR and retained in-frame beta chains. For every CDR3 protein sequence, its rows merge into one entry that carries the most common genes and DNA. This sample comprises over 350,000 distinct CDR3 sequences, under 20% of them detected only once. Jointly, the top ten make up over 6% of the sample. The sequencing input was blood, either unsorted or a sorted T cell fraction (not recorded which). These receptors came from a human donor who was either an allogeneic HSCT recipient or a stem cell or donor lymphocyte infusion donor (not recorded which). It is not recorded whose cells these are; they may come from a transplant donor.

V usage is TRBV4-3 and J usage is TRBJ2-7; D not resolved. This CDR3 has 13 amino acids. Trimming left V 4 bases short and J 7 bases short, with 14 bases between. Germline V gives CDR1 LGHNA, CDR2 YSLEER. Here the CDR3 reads CASSLRPQLEQYF. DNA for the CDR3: TGCGCCAGCAGCCTACGCCCGCAATTGGAGCAGTACTTC.

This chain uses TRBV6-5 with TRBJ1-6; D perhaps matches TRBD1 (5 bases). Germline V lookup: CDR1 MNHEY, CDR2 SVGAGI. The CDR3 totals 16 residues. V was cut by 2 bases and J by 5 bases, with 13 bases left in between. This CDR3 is CASSYGGLKDNSPLHF. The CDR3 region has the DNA TGTGCCAGCAGTTACGGGGGGTTGAAGGATAATTCACCCCTCCACTTT.

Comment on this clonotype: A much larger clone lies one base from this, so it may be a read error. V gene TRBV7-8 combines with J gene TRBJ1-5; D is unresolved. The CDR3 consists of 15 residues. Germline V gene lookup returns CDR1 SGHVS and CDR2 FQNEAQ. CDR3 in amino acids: CAGSLTGRDNQPQHF. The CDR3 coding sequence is TGTGCCGGCAGTCTTACGGGCAGAGACAATCAGCCCCAGCATTTT.

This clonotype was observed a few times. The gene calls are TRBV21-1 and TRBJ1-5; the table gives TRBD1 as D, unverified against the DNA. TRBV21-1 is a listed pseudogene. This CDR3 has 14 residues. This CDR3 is CATSRGQCNQPQHF. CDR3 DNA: TGTGCCACCTCCAGGGGTCAGTGCAATCAGCCCCAGCATTTT.

CDR3 bases: TGTGCCAGCAGCTTAGATCCGGGCGGCAATGAGCAGTTCTTC. This encodes CASSLDPGGNEQFF. V gene TRBV11-3 combines with J gene TRBJ2-1; unclear D gene. The CDR3 spans 14 residues. V gave up 0 bases and J gave up 6 bases, with 9 bases separating them. CDR1 and CDR2 (germline): SGHNT, YENEEA.

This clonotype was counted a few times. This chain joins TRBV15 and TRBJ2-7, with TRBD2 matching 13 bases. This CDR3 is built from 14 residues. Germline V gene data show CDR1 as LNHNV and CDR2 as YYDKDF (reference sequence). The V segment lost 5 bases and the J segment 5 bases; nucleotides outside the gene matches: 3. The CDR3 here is CATSGLAGDDEQYF. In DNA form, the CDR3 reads TGTGCCACCAGCGGACTAGCGGGAGACGACGAGCAGTACTTC.

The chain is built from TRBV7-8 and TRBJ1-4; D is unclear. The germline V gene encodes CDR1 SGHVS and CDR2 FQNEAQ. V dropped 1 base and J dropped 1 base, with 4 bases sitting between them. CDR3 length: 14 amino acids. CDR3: CASSLGRTNEKLFF. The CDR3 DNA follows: TGTGCCAGCAGCTTAGGCCGAACTAATGAAAAACTGTTTTTT.

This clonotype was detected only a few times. The CDR3: CSAGGTSGGARNEQFF. CDR3 nucleotides: TGCAGTGCTGGCGGGACTAGCGGGGGGGCTCGCAATGAGCAGTTCTTC. The gene calls are TRBV20-1 and TRBJ2-1, with 16 bases that match TRBD2. Germline V gene data show CDR1 as DFQATT and CDR2 as SNEGSKA (reference sequence). This CDR3 region has 16 residues. V was pared by 5 bases and J by 6 bases, with 7 bases of the junction left unmatched.

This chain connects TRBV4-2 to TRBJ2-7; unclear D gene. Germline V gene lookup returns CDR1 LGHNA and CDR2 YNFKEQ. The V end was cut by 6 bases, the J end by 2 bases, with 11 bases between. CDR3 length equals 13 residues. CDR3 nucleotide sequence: TGTGCCAGCAGTGGGCCAAAACCCTACGAGCAGTACTTC. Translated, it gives CASSGPKPYEQYF.

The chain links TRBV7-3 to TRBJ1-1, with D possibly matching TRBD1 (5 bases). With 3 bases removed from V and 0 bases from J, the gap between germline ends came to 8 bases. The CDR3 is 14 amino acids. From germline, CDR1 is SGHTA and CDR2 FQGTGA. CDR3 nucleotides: TGTGCCAGCAGCTTTTCAGGGCTGAACACTGAAGCTTTCTTT. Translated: CASSFSGLNTEAFF.

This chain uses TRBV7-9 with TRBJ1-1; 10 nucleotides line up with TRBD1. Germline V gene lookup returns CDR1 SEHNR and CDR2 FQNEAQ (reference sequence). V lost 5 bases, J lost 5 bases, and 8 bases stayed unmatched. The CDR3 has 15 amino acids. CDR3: CASSPGTGVWTEAFF. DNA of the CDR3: TGTGCCAGCAGCCCCGGGACAGGGGTTTGGACTGAAGCTTTCTTT.

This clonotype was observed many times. The CDR3, as DNA: TGTGCCAGCAGTTTATTTCTAGCGGGATACGGCAATGAGCAGTTCTTC. The encoded protein is CASSLFLAGYGNEQFF. The V call is TRBV28, the J call TRBJ2-1; TRBD2 matches at 9 bases. The CDR3 is 16 amino acids. From germline, CDR1 is MDHEN and CDR2 SYDVKM. Trimming removed 1 base from V and 6 bases from J; junction bases left unmatched: 7.

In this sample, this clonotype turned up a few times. This CDR3 is CASSMPGTSTGELFF. CDR3 sequence (DNA): TGTGCCAGCAGCATGCCCGGGACTAGCACCGGGGAGCTGTTTTTT. This chain connects TRBV5-4 to TRBJ2-2; 8 positions agree with TRBD2. V lost 4 bases, J lost 4 bases, and 6 bases stayed unmatched. Germline CDR1 and CDR2: SGHNT and YYREEE (reference sequence). This CDR3 is 15 amino acids long.

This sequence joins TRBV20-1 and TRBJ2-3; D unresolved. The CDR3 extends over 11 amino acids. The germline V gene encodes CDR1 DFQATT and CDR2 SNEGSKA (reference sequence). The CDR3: CTATSTDTQYF. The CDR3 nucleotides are TGCACCGCTACTAGCACAGATACGCAGTATTTT.

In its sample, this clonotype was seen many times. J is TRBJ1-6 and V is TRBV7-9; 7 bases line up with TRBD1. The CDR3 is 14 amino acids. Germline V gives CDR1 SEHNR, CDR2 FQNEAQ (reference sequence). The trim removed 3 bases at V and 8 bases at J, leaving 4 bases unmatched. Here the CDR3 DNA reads TGTGCCAGCAGCTTTCGACAGGGTGATTCACCCCTCCACTTT. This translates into CASSFRQGDSPLHF.

The CDR3 region has the DNA TGTGCCAGTGGAGCCGGGACCGCTAATTCACCCCTCCACTTT. Protein sequence: CASGAGTANSPLHF. V gene TRBV19 combines with J gene TRBJ1-6; a weak D match, TRBD1 (5 bases). V lost 8 bases, J lost 6 bases, and 14 bases lay in between. The CDR3 contains 14 residues. Germline CDR1 LNHDA, CDR2 SQIVND (reference sequence).

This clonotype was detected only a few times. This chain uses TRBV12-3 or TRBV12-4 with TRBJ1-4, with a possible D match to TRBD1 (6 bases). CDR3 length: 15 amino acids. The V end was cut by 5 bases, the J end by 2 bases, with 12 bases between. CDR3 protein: CASSARGGTNEKLFF. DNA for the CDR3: TGTGCCAGCAGTGCCCGAGGGGGGACTAATGAAAAACTGTTTTTT.

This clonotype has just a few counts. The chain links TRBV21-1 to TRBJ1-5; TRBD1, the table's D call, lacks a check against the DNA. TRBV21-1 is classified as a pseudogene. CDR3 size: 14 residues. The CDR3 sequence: CASAGTGSNQPQHF. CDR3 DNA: TGTGCCAGCGCCGGGACAGGGAGCAATCAGCCCCAGCATTTT.

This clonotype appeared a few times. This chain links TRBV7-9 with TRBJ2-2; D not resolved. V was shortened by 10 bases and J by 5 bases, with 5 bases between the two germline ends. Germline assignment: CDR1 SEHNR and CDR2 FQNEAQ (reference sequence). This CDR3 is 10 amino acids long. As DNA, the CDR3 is TGTGCCATAAGGACCGGGGAGCTGTTTTTT. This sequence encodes CAIRTGELFF.

CDR3 amino acids: CVSGTGETQYF. The DNA of the CDR3 is TGTGTTTCTGGCACCGGGGAGACCCAGTACTTC. This chain connects TRBV30 to TRBJ2-5; D call uncertain. CDR3 length equals 11 residues. From germline, CDR1 is GTSNPN and CDR2 SVGIG (reference sequence).

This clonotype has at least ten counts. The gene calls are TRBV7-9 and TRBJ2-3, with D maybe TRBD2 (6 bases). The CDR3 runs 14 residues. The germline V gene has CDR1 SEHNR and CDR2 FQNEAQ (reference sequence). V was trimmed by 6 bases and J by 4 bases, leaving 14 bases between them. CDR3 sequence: CASSLEGPADTQYF. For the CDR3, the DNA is TGTGCCAGCAGTTTGGAGGGCCCGGCAGATACGCAGTATTTT.

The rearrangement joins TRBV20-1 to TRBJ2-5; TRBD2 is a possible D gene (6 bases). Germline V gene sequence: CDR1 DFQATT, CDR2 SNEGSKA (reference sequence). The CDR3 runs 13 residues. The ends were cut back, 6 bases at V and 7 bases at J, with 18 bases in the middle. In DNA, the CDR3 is TGCAGTGCGCTCTCCCCTAGCGTCGGGACCCAGTACTTC. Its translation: CSALSPSVGTQYF.

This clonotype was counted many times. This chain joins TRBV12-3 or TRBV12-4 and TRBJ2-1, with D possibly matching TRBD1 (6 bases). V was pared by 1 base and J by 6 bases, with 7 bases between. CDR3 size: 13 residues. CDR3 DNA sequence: TGTGCCAGCAGTTTAGACAGGGCCAATGAGCAGTTCTTC. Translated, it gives CASSLDRANEQFF.

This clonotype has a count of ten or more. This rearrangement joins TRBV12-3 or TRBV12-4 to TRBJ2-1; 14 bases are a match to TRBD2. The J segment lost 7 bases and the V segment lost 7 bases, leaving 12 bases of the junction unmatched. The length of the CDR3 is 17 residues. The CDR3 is CASTERAGTSGRNEQFF. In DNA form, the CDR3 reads TGTGCCAGCACCGAACGAGCCGGGACTAGCGGGAGAAATGAGCAGTTCTTC.

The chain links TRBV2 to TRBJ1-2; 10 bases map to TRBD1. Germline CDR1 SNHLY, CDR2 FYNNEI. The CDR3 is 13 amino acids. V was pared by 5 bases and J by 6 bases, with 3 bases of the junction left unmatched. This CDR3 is CASSSDRGHGYTF. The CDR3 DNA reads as TGTGCCAGCAGTTCAGACAGGGGGCATGGCTACACCTTC. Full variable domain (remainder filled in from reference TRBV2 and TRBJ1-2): EPEVTQTPSHQVTQMGQEVILRCVPISNHLYFYWYRQILGQKVEFLVSFYNNEISEKSEIFDDQFSVERPDGSNFTLKIRSTKLEDSAMYFCASSSDRGHGYTFGSGTRLTVV.

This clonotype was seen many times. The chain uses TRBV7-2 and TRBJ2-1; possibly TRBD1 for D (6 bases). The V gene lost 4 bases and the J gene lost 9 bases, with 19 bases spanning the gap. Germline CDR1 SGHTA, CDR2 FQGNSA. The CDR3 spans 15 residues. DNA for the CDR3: TGTGCCAGCAGCTACTCGGACAGTCAATTGGGTGAGCAGTTCTTC. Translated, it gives CASSYSDSQLGEQFF.

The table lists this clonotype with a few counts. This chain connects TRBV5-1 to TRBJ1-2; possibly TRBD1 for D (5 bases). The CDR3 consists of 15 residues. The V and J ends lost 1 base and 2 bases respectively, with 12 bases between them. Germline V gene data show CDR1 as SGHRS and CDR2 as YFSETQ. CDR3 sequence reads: CASSLSQGGNYGYTF. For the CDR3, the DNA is TGCGCCAGCAGCTTGTCGCAGGGAGGCAACTATGGCTACACCTTC.

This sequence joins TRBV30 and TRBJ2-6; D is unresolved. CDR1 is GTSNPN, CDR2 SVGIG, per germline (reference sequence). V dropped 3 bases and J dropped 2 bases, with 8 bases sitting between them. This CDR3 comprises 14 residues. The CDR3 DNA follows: TGTGCCTGGAGCCGACGAACTGGGGCCAACGTCCTGACTTTC. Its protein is CAWSRRTGANVLTF.